These 18 T cell receptor beta chains came from one sample sequenced in a study of beta chain features in type 1 diabetes. Study outcomes and limitations: Moderate but significant shortening of TCRB CDR3s was recorded in all four CD4+ subsets from Type 1 diabetes patients.

No antigen is known for these receptors. Sequencing targeted expressed TCRB transcripts, as all isolated RNA had been reverse transcribed. The data were produced by immunoSEQ multiplex PCR, yet TCRdb's version contains in-frame clones alone and is incomplete. The sample carries 640,000 or so clones, 11% to 15% recorded once. The sample consisted of naive CD4+ T cells from blood. These receptors all come from a man in his late teens or twenties with type 1 diabetes.

In its sample, this clone was seen a few times. V gene TRBV9 combines with J gene TRBJ2-1, with unresolved D. CDR3 size: 14 residues. Germline V gives CDR1 SGDLS, CDR2 YYNGEE. Trimming left V 1 base short and J 0 bases short, with 5 bases between. For the CDR3, the DNA is TGTGCCAGCAGCGTATATCCCTCCTACAATGAGCAGTTCTTC. It codes for CASSVYPSYNEQFF.

This clone was counted between two and nine times. This sequence joins TRBV7-9 and TRBJ2-1; the D gene could be TRBD1 or TRBD2 (5 bases each). This CDR3 region has 15 residues. CDR1 and CDR2 from the germline V gene are SEHNR and FQNEAQ (reference sequence). Trimming cost V 6 bases and J 7 bases, with 19 bases left between them. CDR3 coding DNA: TGTGCCAGCAGTCAAAGCAGGGACCTACGGAATGAGCAGTTCTTC. This sequence encodes CASSQSRDLRNEQFF.

This chain uses TRBV4-1 with TRBJ2-1; 7 positions agree with TRBD1. The CDR3 covers 15 residues. Germline values: CDR1 MGHRA, CDR2 YSYEKL. Losses at the gene ends were 3 bases for V and 5 bases for J; bases not matched to a gene: 7. CDR3 coding DNA: TGCGCCAGCAGCCATTCCGGGACAGCTCACAATGAGCAGTTCTTC. This gives the protein CASSHSGTAHNEQFF.

This chain links TRBV4-2 with TRBJ1-1, with D possibly matching TRBD1 (5 bases). The CDR3 is made up of 17 amino acids. Germline CDR1 is LGHNA and CDR2 is YNFKEQ. Trimming shortened V by 4 bases and J by 1 base, and 19 bases separated the two germline ends. The chain's CDR3 is CASSPQSGQPKNTEAFF. The CDR3, as DNA: TGTGCCAGCAGCCCCCAATCGGGGCAGCCAAAGAACACTGAAGCTTTCTTT.

The sample holds a few counts of this clone. J is TRBJ2-1 and V is TRBV19; tentatively, D is TRBD2 (5 bases). Germline V gene data show CDR1 as LNHDA and CDR2 as SQIVND (reference sequence). Trimming left V 7 bases short and J 5 bases short, with 18 bases between. The CDR3 contains 15 residues. This CDR3 is CASTGGLARNNEQFF. Here the CDR3 DNA reads TGTGCCAGTACCGGCGGACTCGCTAGAAACAATGAGCAGTTCTTC.

This clone was seen a few times. The V call is TRBV6-6, the J call TRBJ1-5; unclear D gene. Deletions cut 6 bases from V and 0 bases from J, with 12 bases between. CDR1 and CDR2 (germline): MNHNY, SVGAGI (reference sequence). The CDR3 sequence is 15 residues long. Here the CDR3 reads CASSPDTLSNQPQHF. For the CDR3, the DNA is TGTGCCAGCAGCCCCGACACCCTTAGCAATCAGCCCCAGCATTTT.

This clone appeared a few times. The V and J genes are TRBV28 and TRBJ2-7, with TRBD1 matching 7 bases. Looked up from germline, CDR1 is MDHEN and CDR2 is SYDVKM. The CDR3 totals 14 residues. Germline trimming cut 8 bases from V and 0 bases from J; bases unmatched to any gene: 7. The CDR3 loop reads CASLPGTDSYEQYF. The CDR3 DNA reads TGTGCCAGCTTACCCGGGACAGACTCCTACGAGCAGTACTTC.

This chain joins TRBV14 and TRBJ2-7; D remains unclear. Trimming removed 0 bases from V and 6 bases from J, with 15 bases in between. The length of the CDR3 is 15 residues. From germline, CDR1 is SGHDN and CDR2 FVKESK. CDR3 sequence (DNA): TGTGCCAGCAGCCAAGAGATCGGGCGCGGTAGCGAGCAGTACTTC. Amino acids: CASSQEIGRGSEQYF.

Only a few counts were recorded for this clone. The chain joins TRBV30 to TRBJ1-1; D perhaps matches TRBD1 (5 bases). Germline CDR1 and CDR2: GTSNPN and SVGIG (reference sequence). Trimming removed 3 bases at V and 5 bases at J, with 13 bases between. This CDR3 contains 13 residues. CDR3 in DNA: TGTGCCTGGAGCCGGGGGGGTGTAACTGAAGCTTTCTTT. As protein: CAWSRGGVTEAFF.

This clone was detected a few times. The J gene is TRBJ2-3, the V gene TRBV6-5; D possibly corresponds to TRBD2 (5 bases). Trimming removed 7 bases from V and 7 bases from J, with 18 bases in between. The CDR3 consists of 14 residues. The germline V gene encodes CDR1 MNHEY and CDR2 SVGAGI. CDR3 DNA sequence: TGTGCCAGCATCAACGGGGTAGCGCGGAATACGCAGTATTTT. Protein product: CASINGVARNTQYF.

This chain links TRBV7-2 with TRBJ2-4; unclear D gene. Looked up from germline, CDR1 is SGHTA and CDR2 is FQGNSA. The CDR3 is 15 amino acids. V gave up 1 base and J gave up 3 bases, with 10 bases separating them. CDR3 coding DNA: TGTGCCAGCAGCTTAGTCGCGGACGTCAAAAACATTCAGTACTTC. Encoded protein: CASSLVADVKNIQYF.

V and J are TRBV5-1 and TRBJ1-5; the D is unclear. CDR1 and CDR2 (germline): SGHRS, YFSETQ. Trimming stripped 4 bases from V and 0 bases from J, with 8 bases between. The length of the CDR3 is 14 residues. In DNA, the CDR3 is TGCGCCAGCAGCGAGGGTACTAGCAATCAGCCCCAGCATTTT. It translates to CASSEGTSNQPQHF.

The chain has TRBV5-4 and TRBJ2-5; D call uncertain. The CDR3 consists of 15 residues. Germline CDR1 reads SGHNT; CDR2 reads YYREEE (reference sequence). Trimming took 4 bases from V and 5 from J, leaving 18 bases between them. CDR3 in amino acids: CASSPKVALEETQYF. CDR3 coding DNA: TGTGCCAGCAGCCCGAAGGTGGCCCTGGAGGAGACCCAGTACTTC.

The table lists this clone with a few counts. The chain employs TRBV29-1 and TRBJ1-2; TRBD1 matches at 9 bases. The CDR3 length is 14 residues. CDR1 and CDR2 (germline): SQVTM, ANQGSEA. The V segment lost 5 bases and the J segment 6 bases; nucleotides outside the gene matches: 10. CDR3 region: CSVLRRTGVHGYTF. The CDR3 nucleotides read TGCAGCGTTCTCCGCCGGACAGGGGTACATGGCTACACCTTC.

This clone has only a few counts. The rearrangement joins TRBV9 to TRBJ1-3; no definite D call. V shed 4 bases and J shed 9 bases, with 14 bases lying between them. The length of the CDR3 is 13 residues. CDR1 is SGDLS, CDR2 YYNGEE, per germline. The CDR3 sequence: CASSIGGVSTIYF. The CDR3 nucleotides read TGTGCCAGCAGCATTGGTGGCGTTTCCACCATATATTTT. The full variable domain, its missing parts supplied by reference TRBV9 and TRBJ1-3, is DSGVTQTPKHLITATGQRVTLRCSPRSGDLSVYWYQQSLDQGLQFLIQYYNGEERAKGNILERFSAQQFPDLHSELNLSSLELGDSALYFCASSIGGVSTIYFGEGSWLTVV.

J is TRBJ2-5 and V is TRBV11-2; 7 bases agree with TRBD1. CDR1 is SGHAT and CDR2 is FQNNGV in the germline V gene. J lost 2 bases, V lost 5 bases, and 8 bases had no gene match. This CDR3 has 15 residues. The DNA of the CDR3 is TGTGCCAGCAGCCGACGGACAGGAGCGCAAGAGACCCAGTACTTC. Its protein is CASSRRTGAQETQYF.

This clone has just a few counts. The chain links TRBV9 to TRBJ2-1; TRBD1 or TRBD2 may be the D gene (6 bases each). CDR1 and CDR2 (germline): SGDLS, YYNGEE. Trimming stripped 0 bases from V and 2 bases from J, with 15 bases between. The CDR3 is 17 amino acids. The CDR3 DNA sequence: TGTGCCAGCAGCGTAGTGTGGACGGGGGCCACCTACAATGAGCAGTTCTTC. It is translated as CASSVVWTGATYNEQFF.

This clone has just a few counts. Here the CDR3 reads CASSPTVGNTEAFF. CDR3 DNA: TGTGCCAGCTCACCAACAGTGGGGAACACTGAAGCTTTCTTT. This chain uses TRBV18 with TRBJ1-1; D remains ambiguous. The CDR3 has 14 amino acids. CDR1 is KGHSH and CDR2 is LQKENI in the germline V gene. The germline V and J ends were trimmed by 2 bases and 1 base, with 8 bases remaining between them.